The 27 T cell receptor beta chains below all came from one sample that was sequenced in a study of T cell responses to AZD1222 COVID-19 vaccine. Profiled with immunoSEQ multiplex PCR; TCRdb holds only in-frame clones, not every one. The profile shows fewer than 30,000 clones, around 83% of them singletons. This sample comprised peripheral blood, obtained 28 days after the second AZD1222 dose. The source of these receptors is an adult who received the AZD1222 COVID-19 vaccine.

The gene calls are TRBV7-2 and TRBJ2-7, with 11 bases matching TRBD2. The V and J ends lost 5 bases and 0 bases, in that order; junction bases with no gene match: 6. CDR1 is SGHTA and CDR2 is FQGNSA in the germline V gene. This CDR3 comprises 16 residues. CDR3 nucleotides: TGTGCCAGCAGCCAACCTAGCGGGGGGTCCTCCTACGAGCAGTACTTC. This sequence encodes CASSQPSGGSSYEQYF.

Only a few counts were recorded for this clone. This chain links TRBV19 with TRBJ1-2; D uncertain. Trimming stripped 5 bases from V and 4 bases from J, with 8 bases between. The germline CDR1 and CDR2 sequences are LNHDA and SQIVND (reference sequence). This CDR3 region has 12 residues. The chain's CDR3 is CASSREIYGYTF. The CDR3 region has the DNA TGTGCCAGTAGTCGGGAGATCTATGGCTACACCTTC.

V gene TRBV9 combines with J gene TRBJ2-1; 9 bases are a match to TRBD2. From germline, CDR1 is SGDLS and CDR2 YYNGEE. J gave up 2 bases and V 4 bases, and 10 bases lay outside the gene matches. The CDR3 extends over 17 amino acids. The CDR3 reads CASSTSLAGSPYNEQFF. The CDR3 region has the DNA TGTGCCAGCAGCACTAGCCTAGCGGGATCGCCCTACAATGAGCAGTTCTTC. The variable domain in full, with the rest retrieved from reference TRBV9 and TRBJ2-1, is DSGVTQTPKHLITATGQRVTLRCSPRSGDLSVYWYQQSLDQGLQFLIQYYNGEERAKGNILERFSAQQFPDLHSELNLSSLELGDSALYFCASSTSLAGSPYNEQFFGPGTRLTVL.

The V call is TRBV2, the J call TRBJ2-1; maybe TRBD1 (6 bases). The CDR3 length is 14 residues. The germline V and J ends were trimmed by 5 bases and 12 bases, with 20 bases remaining between them. CDR1 is SNHLY and CDR2 is FYNNEI in the germline V gene. The chain's CDR3 is CASSSLRQASRQFF. CDR3 DNA sequence: TGTGCCAGCAGTTCTCTTCGACAGGCTAGTAGGCAGTTCTTC.

The chain employs TRBV28 and TRBJ1-1, with 8 bases aligning to TRBD1. Trimming removed 11 bases from V and 8 bases from J; junction bases left unmatched: 7. Germline lookup yields CDR1 MDHEN and CDR2 SYDVKM. CDR3 length: 11 residues. Written as DNA, the CDR3 is TGTGCCTCCAGGGGGCCTGGGGAAGCTTTCTTT. It yields the protein CASRGPGEAFF.

V usage is TRBV10-3 and J usage is TRBJ1-6; tentative D call: TRBD1 (5 bases). This CDR3 is built from 13 residues. CDR1 ENHRY and CDR2 SYGVKD come from the germline V gene. V lost 7 bases to trimming and J lost 2 bases, with 6 bases between them. The CDR3 DNA follows: TGTGCCATCAAGGGGCCCTATAATTCACCCCTCCACTTT. Translation gives CAIKGPYNSPLHF.

The chain employs TRBV10-3 and TRBJ2-2, with 7 bases matching TRBD2. The J segment lost 4 bases and the V segment lost 10 bases, leaving 15 bases of the junction unmatched. CDR3 length: 16 residues. Germline values: CDR1 ENHRY, CDR2 SYGVKD. The CDR3 spells CATQTSSGPGTGELFF. The CDR3 DNA sequence: TGTGCCACCCAAACCTCTAGCGGCCCGGGCACCGGGGAGCTGTTTTTT.

The chain couples TRBV3-1 (or the pseudogene TRBV3-2) to TRBJ2-1; TRBD1 matches 8 bases. CDR3 length equals 15 residues. V shed 4 bases, J shed 5 bases, and the junction held 7 bases outside the gene matches. Germline V gene sequence: CDR1 LGHDT, CDR2 YNNKEL (reference sequence). CDR3 in amino acids: CASSPRGLWDNEQFF. CDR3 bases: TGTGCCAGCAGCCCCAGGGGGCTTTGGGACAATGAGCAGTTCTTC.

The chain is built from TRBV7-6 and TRBJ2-1; 7 bases agree with TRBD2. Trimming removed 2 bases from V and 9 bases from J; junction bases left unmatched: 10. Germline V gives CDR1 SGHVS, CDR2 FNYEAQ. CDR3 length equals 15 residues. The CDR3 spells CASSLLAGDSVEQFF. The CDR3 DNA follows: TGTGCCAGCAGCTTACTCGCGGGAGATTCGGTTGAGCAGTTCTTC. Drawing the rest from reference TRBV7-6 and TRBJ2-1, the complete variable domain is GAGVSQSPRYKVTKRGQDVALRCDPISGHVSLYWYRQALGQGPEFLTYFNYEAQQDKSGLPNDRFSAERPEGSISTLTIQRTEQRDSAMYRCASSLLAGDSVEQFFGPGTRLTVL.

The genes are TRBV11-3 and TRBJ2-1, with D possibly called TRBD1 or TRBD2 (5 bases each). V lost 1 base, J lost 6 bases, and 19 bases lay in between. The CDR3 spans 17 residues. Germline V lookup: CDR1 SGHNT, CDR2 YENEEA. The CDR3 DNA follows: TGTGCCAGCAGCTTAGCCGCGGGCCAGGGCTTTCGCAATGAGCAGTTCTTC. Protein product: CASSLAAGQGFRNEQFF. Combining the CDR3 with reference TRBV11-3 and TRBJ2-1 gives the whole variable domain EAGVVQSPRYKIIEKKQPVAFWCNPISGHNTLYWYLQNLGQGPELLIRYENEEAVDDSQLPKDRFSAERLKGVDSTLKIQPAELGDSAVYLCASSLAAGQGFRNEQFFGPGTRLTVL.

The chain uses TRBV7-2 and TRBJ2-3, with TRBD2 matching 9 bases. CDR1 SGHTA and CDR2 FQGNSA come from the germline V gene. This CDR3 is built from 13 residues. V was pared by 10 bases and J by 6 bases, with 8 bases of the junction left unmatched. This CDR3 reads CATKVSGSDTQYF. In DNA form, the CDR3 reads TGTGCCACCAAAGTTAGCGGGAGTGATACGCAGTATTTT.

Only a few counts were recorded for this clone. The chain employs TRBV6-1 and TRBJ1-5, with a tentative D call TRBD1 (6 bases). CDR3 length equals 16 residues. Trimming stripped 4 bases from V and 6 bases from J, with 19 bases between. The germline V gene encodes CDR1 MNHNS and CDR2 SASEGT. The CDR3 loop reads CASSGTTGGARQPQHF. The DNA of the CDR3 is TGTGCCAGCAGTGGAACGACAGGTGGGGCGCGTCAGCCCCAGCATTTT.

This clone was counted only a few times. The chain uses TRBV28 and TRBJ2-7; 9 bases are shared with TRBD1. The germline CDR1 and CDR2 sequences are MDHEN and SYDVKM. The CDR3 consists of 15 residues. The V gene end was trimmed by 5 bases and the J gene end by 6 bases; junction bases not matched to a gene: 11. DNA of the CDR3: TGTGCCAGCAGTGCCGGGACAGGGCCTAGATCCGAGCAGTACTTC. It encodes CASSAGTGPRSEQYF.

This chain uses TRBV5-1 with TRBJ1-1; D gene uncertain. The CDR3 runs 14 residues. V lost 4 bases, J lost 1 base, and 11 bases lay in between. Germline CDR1 SGHRS, CDR2 YFSETQ. The CDR3 DNA follows: TGCGCCAGCAGCAGCTTACCCGCGAACACTGAAGCTTTCTTT. Its protein product is CASSSLPANTEAFF.

CDR3 amino acids: CAWSVRGNYGYTF. CDR3 sequence (DNA): TGTGCCTGGAGTGTCAGGGGGAACTATGGCTACACCTTC. The rearrangement uses TRBV30 and TRBJ1-2; 7 positions agree with TRBD1. V gave up 0 bases and J gave up 2 bases; unmatched junction bases: 0. The CDR3 consists of 13 residues. CDR1 and CDR2 (germline): GTSNPN, SVGIG (reference sequence).

This chain links TRBV5-1 with TRBJ2-7, with D unresolved. Looked up from germline, CDR1 is SGHRS and CDR2 is YFSETQ. CDR3 length equals 16 residues. Between the trimmed V and J ends, which lost 4 bases and 5 bases, there was a span of 22 bases. CDR3 in DNA: TGCGCCAGCAGCCTCATATCCGTTGTAGGGCCCCACGAGCAGTACTTC. This encodes CASSLISVVGPHEQYF.

V and J are TRBV10-3 and TRBJ2-5; 7 bases line up with TRBD2. V lost 4 bases to trimming and J lost 2 bases; unmatched junction nucleotides: 10. This CDR3 has 16 residues. CDR1 is ENHRY, CDR2 SYGVKD, per germline. CDR3 protein: CAISVGLELRQETQYF. The CDR3 DNA sequence: TGTGCCATCAGTGTCGGACTAGAATTGCGGCAAGAGACCCAGTACTTC.

V usage is TRBV12-3 or TRBV12-4 and J usage is TRBJ1-5; no firm D call. The CDR3 spans 13 residues. The V gene lost 5 bases and the J gene lost 6 bases, with 11 bases spanning the gap. CDR3 sequence reads: CASSPREFQPQHF. In DNA, the CDR3 is TGTGCCAGCAGTCCCCGGGAGTTTCAGCCCCAGCATTTT.

Here the CDR3 DNA reads TGTGCCAGCAGCACAGGGCTGGCAACTAATGAAAAACTGTTTTTT. Translation: CASSTGLATNEKLFF. The chain joins TRBV7-9 to TRBJ1-4; possibly TRBD1 for D (6 bases). This CDR3 contains 15 residues. V was pared by 5 bases and J by 0 bases, with 10 bases between. Germline V gene lookup returns CDR1 SEHNR and CDR2 FQNEAQ (reference sequence).

This clone was counted once. This chain connects TRBV7-2 to TRBJ2-3; no reliable D call. The germline V and J ends were trimmed by 2 bases and 4 bases, with 13 bases remaining between them. Germline CDR1 is SGHTA and CDR2 is FQGNSA. There are 15 residues in the CDR3. CDR3 sequence reads: CASSLSLTWADTQYF. In nucleotides, the CDR3 is TGTGCCAGCAGCTTATCTTTAACCTGGGCAGATACGCAGTATTTT.

The chain carries TRBV27 and TRBJ2-3; TRBD2 agrees at 12 bases. The germline V gene has CDR1 MNHEY and CDR2 SMNVEV (reference sequence). Trimming took 5 bases from V and 6 from J; bases not matched to a gene: 12. The CDR3 is 17 residues long. The CDR3 bases are TGTGCCAGCAGTCCACGACTAGCGGGAGAAACGGTGGATACGCAGTATTTT. Its protein product is CASSPRLAGETVDTQYF.

There are a few counts of this clone. This sequence joins TRBV7-3 and TRBJ1-2, with 8 bases identical to TRBD1. Germline V gives CDR1 SGHTA, CDR2 FQGTGA. The CDR3 has 14 amino acids. V lost 4 bases, J lost 4 bases, and 5 bases stayed unmatched. CDR3 in amino acids: CASSSNGQGYGYTF. The CDR3, as DNA: TGTGCCAGCAGCTCCAATGGACAGGGCTATGGCTACACCTTC. Filled out from reference TRBV7-3 and TRBJ1-2, the complete variable domain reads GAGVSQTPSNKVTEKGKYVELRCDPISGHTALYWYRQSLGQGPEFLIYFQGTGAADDSGLPNDRFFAVRPEGSVSTLKIQRTERGDSAVYLCASSSNGQGYGYTFGSGTRLTVV.

The gene calls are TRBV5-1 and TRBJ2-7; no firm D call. Trimming took off 4 bases at V and 7 bases at J, with 15 bases between the two ends. The CDR3 totals 13 residues. CDR1 is SGHRS and CDR2 is YFSETQ in the germline V gene. The CDR3 DNA follows: TGCGCCAGCAGCAGCCGAGGAGTGGGGGAGCAGTACTTC. As protein: CASSSRGVGEQYF.

The chain uses TRBV19 and TRBJ2-2; 11 positions match TRBD1. The CDR3 spans 16 residues. Germline values: CDR1 LNHDA, CDR2 SQIVND (reference sequence). J was trimmed by 4 bases and V by 7 bases; bases with no gene match: 8. CDR3 bases: TGTGCCAGTACCCCTCCCGGGACAGGGGGCACCGGGGAGCTGTTTTTT. This encodes CASTPPGTGGTGELFF.

The CDR3 coding sequence is TGCAGTGCTAGTAAGCAGGCGGGGGTTGAGCAGTTCTTC. Encoded protein: CSASKQAGVEQFF. The V gene is TRBV20-1, the J gene TRBJ2-1; 7 bases align to TRBD2. The V and J ends lost 3 bases and 9 bases, in that order; junction bases with no gene match: 8. Germline loops: CDR1 DFQATT, CDR2 SNEGSKA (reference sequence). The CDR3 extends over 13 amino acids.

The rearrangement uses TRBV14 and TRBJ1-3; TRBD1 matches 8 bases. Germline CDR1 SGHDN, CDR2 FVKESK. The CDR3 runs to 17 residues. V dropped 0 bases and J dropped 2; count of bases not matched to a gene: 6. In nucleotides, the CDR3 is TGTGCCAGCAGCCAAGATCTACCAGGGGGCCCTGGAAACACCATATATTTT. It encodes CASSQDLPGGPGNTIYF.

The rearrangement joins TRBV5-1 to TRBJ2-3; D may be TRBD1 (5 bases). V shed 0 bases and J shed 2 bases, with 10 bases lying between them. CDR1 is SGHRS and CDR2 is YFSETQ in the germline V gene. The CDR3 has 15 residues. CDR3 coding DNA: TGCGCCAGCAGCTTGGCCCCAGGGTCCACAGATACGCAGTATTTT. This translates into CASSLAPGSTDTQYF.